This record covers a single T cell receptor beta chain. Its antigen remains unknown. Trimming took 6 bases from V and 0 from J, leaving 3 bases between them. The CDR3 is made up of 12 amino acids. Germline CDR1 reads MNHNS; CDR2 reads SASEGT. Of the isolated RNA, all was reverse transcribed, and so the sequenced material was expressed TCRB transcripts. An average about 3.8 million reads came from naive, central memory and regulatory T cell samples. Here immunoSEQ multiplex PCR was the method, and the copy in TCRdb shows in-frame clones only, minus some. The sample contains about 710,000 clones, over 12% of which appear only once. The data derive from a study of beta chain features in type 1 diabetes. Study outcomes and limitations: Relative to healthy donors, patients appeared to have naive, central memory and Treg TCRB repertoires that were more similar. All four CD4+ subsets from Type 1 diabetes patients carried moderately but significantly shorter TCRB CDR3s.

The chain combines TRBV6-1 with TRBJ2-1, with D unclear. Source material: naive CD4+ T cells from blood. The sequence was collected from a man aged 18-30 years with type 1 diabetes. CDR3 coding DNA: TGTGCCAGCAGCTACTCCTACAATGAGCAGTTCTTC. It encodes CASSYSYNEQFF.